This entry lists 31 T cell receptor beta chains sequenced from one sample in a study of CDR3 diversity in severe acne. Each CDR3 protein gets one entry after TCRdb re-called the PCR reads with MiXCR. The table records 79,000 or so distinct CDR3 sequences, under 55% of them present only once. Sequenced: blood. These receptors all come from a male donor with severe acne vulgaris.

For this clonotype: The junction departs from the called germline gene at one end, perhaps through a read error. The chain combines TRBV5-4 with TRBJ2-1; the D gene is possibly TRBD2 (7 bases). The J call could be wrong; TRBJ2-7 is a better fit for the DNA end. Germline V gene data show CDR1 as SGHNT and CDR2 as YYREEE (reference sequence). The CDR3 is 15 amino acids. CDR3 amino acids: CASSGGDISSYEQYF. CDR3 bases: TGCGCCAGCAGTGGGGGGGACATCAGCTCCTACGAGCAGTACTTC.

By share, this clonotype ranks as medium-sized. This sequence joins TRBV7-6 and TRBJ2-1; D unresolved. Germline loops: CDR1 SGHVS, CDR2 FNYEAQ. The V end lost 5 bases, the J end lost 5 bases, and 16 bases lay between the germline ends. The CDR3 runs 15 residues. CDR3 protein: CASSPTAGNNNEQFF. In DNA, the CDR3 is TGTGCCAGCAGCCCTACTGCTGGGAATAACAATGAGCAGTTCTTC.

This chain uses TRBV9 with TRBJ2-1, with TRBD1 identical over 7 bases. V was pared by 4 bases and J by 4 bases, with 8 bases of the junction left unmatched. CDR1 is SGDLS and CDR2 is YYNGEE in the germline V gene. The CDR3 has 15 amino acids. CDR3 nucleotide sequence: TGTGCCAGCAGCTCTAGACAGGGCGGGTACAATGAGCAGTTCTTC. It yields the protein CASSSRQGGYNEQFF.

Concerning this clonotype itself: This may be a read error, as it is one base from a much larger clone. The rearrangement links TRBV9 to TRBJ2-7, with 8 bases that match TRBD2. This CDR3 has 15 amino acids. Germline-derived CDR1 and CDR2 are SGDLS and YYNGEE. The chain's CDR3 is CASSVVELAGYEQHF. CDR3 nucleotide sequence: TGTGCCAGCAGCGTAGTAGAGCTAGCGGGTTACGAGCAGCACTTC.

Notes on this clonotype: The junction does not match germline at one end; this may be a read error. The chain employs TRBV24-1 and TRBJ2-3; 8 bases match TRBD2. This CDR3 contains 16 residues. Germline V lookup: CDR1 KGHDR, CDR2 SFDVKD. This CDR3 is CAASGSTGRGIDTQYF. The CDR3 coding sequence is TGTGCCGCCAGTGGTTCGACCGGGAGGGGTATAGATACGCAGTATTTT.

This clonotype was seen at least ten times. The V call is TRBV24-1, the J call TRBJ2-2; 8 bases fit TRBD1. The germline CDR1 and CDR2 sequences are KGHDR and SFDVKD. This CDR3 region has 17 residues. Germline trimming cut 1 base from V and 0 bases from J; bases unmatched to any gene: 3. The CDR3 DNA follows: TGTGCCACCAGTGATTTACAGGGGGGCCCGAACACCGGGGAGCTGTTTTTT. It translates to CATSDLQGGPNTGELFF.

This CDR3 is CASSRTGNGYTF. In DNA, the CDR3 is TGTGCCAGCAGCCGGACAGGGAATGGCTACACCTTC. This chain connects TRBV25-1 to TRBJ1-2; TRBD1 aligns across 8 bases. Germline lookup yields CDR1 MGHDK and CDR2 SYGVNS. The CDR3 runs to 12 residues. The trim removed 6 bases at V and 6 bases at J, leaving 3 bases unmatched.

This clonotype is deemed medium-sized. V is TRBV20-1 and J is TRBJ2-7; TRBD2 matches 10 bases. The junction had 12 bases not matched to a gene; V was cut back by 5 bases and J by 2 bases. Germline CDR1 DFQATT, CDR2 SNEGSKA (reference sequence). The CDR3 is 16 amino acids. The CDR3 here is CSAPGTSEANPYEQYF. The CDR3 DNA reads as TGCAGTGCTCCCGGGACTAGCGAGGCGAATCCCTACGAGCAGTACTTC.

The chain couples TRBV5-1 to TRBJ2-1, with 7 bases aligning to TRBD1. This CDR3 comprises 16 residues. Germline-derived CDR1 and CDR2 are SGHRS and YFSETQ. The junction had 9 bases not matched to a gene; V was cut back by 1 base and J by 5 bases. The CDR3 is CASSLPSGQINNEQFF. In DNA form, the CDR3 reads TGCGCCAGCAGCTTGCCCTCGGGACAGATTAACAATGAGCAGTTCTTC.

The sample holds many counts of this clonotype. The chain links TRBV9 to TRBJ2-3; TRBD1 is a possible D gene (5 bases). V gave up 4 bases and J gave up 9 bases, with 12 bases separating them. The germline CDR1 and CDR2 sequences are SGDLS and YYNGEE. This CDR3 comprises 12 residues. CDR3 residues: CASSPAQATQYF. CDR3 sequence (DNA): TGTGCCAGCAGCCCTGCACAGGCCACGCAGTATTTT.

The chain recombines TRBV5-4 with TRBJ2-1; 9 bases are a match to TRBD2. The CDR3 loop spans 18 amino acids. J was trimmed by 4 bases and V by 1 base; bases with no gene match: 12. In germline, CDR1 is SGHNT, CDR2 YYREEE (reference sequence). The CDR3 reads CASSLLGPGTSRYNEQFF. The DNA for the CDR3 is TGTGCCAGCAGCTTGTTGGGCCCAGGGACTAGCAGATACAATGAGCAGTTCTTC.

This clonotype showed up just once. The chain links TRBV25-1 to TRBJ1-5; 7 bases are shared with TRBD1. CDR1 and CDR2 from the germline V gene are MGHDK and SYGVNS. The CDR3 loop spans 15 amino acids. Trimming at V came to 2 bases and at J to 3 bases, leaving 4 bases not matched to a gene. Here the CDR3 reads CASSEGRGINQPQHF. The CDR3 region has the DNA TGTGCCAGCAGTGAAGGCAGGGGGATCAATCAGCCCCAGCATTTT.

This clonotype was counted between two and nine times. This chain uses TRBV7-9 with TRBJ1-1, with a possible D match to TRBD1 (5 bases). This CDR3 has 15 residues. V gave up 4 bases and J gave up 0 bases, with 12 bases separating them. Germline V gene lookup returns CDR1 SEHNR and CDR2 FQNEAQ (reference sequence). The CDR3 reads CASSYGATVNTEAFF. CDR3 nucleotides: TGTGCCAGCAGCTATGGGGCGACGGTGAACACTGAAGCTTTCTTT.

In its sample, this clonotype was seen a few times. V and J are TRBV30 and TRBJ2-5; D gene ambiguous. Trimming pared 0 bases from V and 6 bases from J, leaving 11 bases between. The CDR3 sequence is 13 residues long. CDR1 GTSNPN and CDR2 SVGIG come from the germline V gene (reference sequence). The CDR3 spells CAWSVIYGQTQYF. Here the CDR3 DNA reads TGTGCCTGGAGTGTTATCTACGGGCAGACCCAGTACTTC.

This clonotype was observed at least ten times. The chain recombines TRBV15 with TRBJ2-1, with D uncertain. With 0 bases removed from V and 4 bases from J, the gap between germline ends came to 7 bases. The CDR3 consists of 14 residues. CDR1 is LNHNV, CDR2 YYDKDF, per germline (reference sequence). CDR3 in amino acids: CATSREANYNEQFF. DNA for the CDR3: TGTGCCACCAGCAGAGAGGCTAATTACAATGAGCAGTTCTTC.

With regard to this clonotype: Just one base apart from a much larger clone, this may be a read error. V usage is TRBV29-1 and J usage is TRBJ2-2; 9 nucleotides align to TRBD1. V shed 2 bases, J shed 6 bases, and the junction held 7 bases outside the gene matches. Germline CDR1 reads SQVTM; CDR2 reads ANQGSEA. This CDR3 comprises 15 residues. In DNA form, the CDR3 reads TGCAGCGTTGAAACCTGGACAGGGGAATCCGGGGAGCTGTTTTTT. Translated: CSVETWTGESGELFF.

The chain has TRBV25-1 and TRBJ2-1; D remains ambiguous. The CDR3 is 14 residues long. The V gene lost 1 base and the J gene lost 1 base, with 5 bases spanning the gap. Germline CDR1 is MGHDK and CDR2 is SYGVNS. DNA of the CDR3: TGTGCCAGCAGTGAATCTGGTTCCTACAATGAGCAGTTCTTC. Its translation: CASSESGSYNEQFF.

As DNA, the CDR3 is TGTGCCAGCACCCATCTCACCCTGGGCACTGAAGCTTTCTTT. This codes for CASTHLTLGTEAFF. V usage is TRBV9 and J usage is TRBJ1-1; D is undetermined. CDR3 size: 14 residues. Germline values: CDR1 SGDLS, CDR2 YYNGEE. V dropped 6 bases and J dropped 4 bases, with 16 bases sitting between them.

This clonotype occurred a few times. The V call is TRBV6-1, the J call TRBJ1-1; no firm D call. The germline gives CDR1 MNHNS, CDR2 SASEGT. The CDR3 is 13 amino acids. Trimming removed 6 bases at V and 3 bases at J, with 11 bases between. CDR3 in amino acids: CASSVSGDTEAFF. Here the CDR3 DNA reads TGTGCCAGCAGCGTCTCGGGCGACACTGAAGCTTTCTTT.

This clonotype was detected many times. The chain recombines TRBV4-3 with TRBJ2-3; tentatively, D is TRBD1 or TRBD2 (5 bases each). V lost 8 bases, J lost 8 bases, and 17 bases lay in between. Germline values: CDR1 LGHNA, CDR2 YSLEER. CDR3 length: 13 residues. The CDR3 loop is CASGFEGTPTQYF. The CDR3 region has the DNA TGCGCCAGCGGATTCGAAGGGACCCCTACGCAGTATTTT.

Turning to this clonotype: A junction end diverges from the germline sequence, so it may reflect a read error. CDR3: CASSHLDGYEQYF. Written as DNA, the CDR3 is TGCGCCAGCAGCCATCTGGACGGCTACGAGCAGTACTTC. This chain joins TRBV5-4 and TRBJ2-7; unclear D gene. The length of the CDR3 is 13 residues. Germline V gene lookup returns CDR1 SGHNT and CDR2 YYREEE (reference sequence).

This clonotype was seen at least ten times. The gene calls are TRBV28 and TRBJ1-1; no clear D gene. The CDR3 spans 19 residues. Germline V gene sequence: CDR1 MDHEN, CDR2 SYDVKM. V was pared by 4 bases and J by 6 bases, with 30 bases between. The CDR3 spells CASSSAPRGWGTFNPEAFF. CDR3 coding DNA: TGTGCCAGCAGTTCAGCGCCCAGAGGGTGGGGAACCTTCAACCCTGAAGCTTTCTTT.

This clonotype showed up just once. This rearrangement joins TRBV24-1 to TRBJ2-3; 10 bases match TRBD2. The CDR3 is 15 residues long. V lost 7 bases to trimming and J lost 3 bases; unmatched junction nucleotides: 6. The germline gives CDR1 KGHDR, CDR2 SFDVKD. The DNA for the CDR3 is TGTGCCACCAGCCTAGCGGGAGCTGGGACAGATACGCAGTATTTT. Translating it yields CATSLAGAGTDTQYF.

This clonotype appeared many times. The CDR3 sequence is CASSLGRSGRASNEQFF. Here the CDR3 DNA reads TGTGCCAGCAGCTTAGGTCGCAGCGGGAGGGCCTCGAATGAGCAGTTCTTC. The rearrangement uses TRBV11-3 and TRBJ2-1; TRBD2 matches 10 bases. The V gene end was trimmed by 1 base and the J gene end by 7 bases; junction bases not matched to a gene: 10. This CDR3 is 17 amino acids long. Germline lookup yields CDR1 SGHNT and CDR2 YENEEA.

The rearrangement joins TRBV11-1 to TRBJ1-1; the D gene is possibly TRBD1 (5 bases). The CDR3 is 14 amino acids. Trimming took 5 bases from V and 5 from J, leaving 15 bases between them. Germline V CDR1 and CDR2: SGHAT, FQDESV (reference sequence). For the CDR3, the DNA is TGTGCCAGCAGCGTAGATGGGGACGGGACTGAAGCTTTCTTT. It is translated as CASSVDGDGTEAFF.

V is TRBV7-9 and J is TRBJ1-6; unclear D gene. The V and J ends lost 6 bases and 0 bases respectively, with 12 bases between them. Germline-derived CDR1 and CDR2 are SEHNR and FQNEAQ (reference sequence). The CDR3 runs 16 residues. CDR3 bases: TGTGCCAGCAGTTATCCACCGAGCTCCTATAATTCACCCCTCCACTTT. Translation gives CASSYPPSSYNSPLHF.

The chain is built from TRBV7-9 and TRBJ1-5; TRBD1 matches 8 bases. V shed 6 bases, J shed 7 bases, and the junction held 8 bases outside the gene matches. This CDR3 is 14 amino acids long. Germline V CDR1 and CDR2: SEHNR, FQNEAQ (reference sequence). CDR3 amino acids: CASSDQGAGQPQHF. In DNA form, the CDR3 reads TGTGCCAGCAGTGATCAGGGGGCAGGGCAGCCCCAGCATTTT.

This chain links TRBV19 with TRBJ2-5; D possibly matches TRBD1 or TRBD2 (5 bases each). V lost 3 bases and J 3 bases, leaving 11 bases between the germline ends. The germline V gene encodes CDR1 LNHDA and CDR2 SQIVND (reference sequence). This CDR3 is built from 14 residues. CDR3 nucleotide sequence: TGTGCCAGTAGTATGGGGACCGTGGAAGAGACCCAGTACTTC. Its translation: CASSMGTVEETQYF. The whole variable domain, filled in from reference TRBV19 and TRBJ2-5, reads DGGITQSPKYLFRKEGQNVTLSCEQNLNHDAMYWYRQDPGQGLRLIYYSQIVNDFQKGDIAEGYSVSREKKESFPLTVTSAQKNPTAFYLCASSMGTVEETQYFGPGTRLLVL.

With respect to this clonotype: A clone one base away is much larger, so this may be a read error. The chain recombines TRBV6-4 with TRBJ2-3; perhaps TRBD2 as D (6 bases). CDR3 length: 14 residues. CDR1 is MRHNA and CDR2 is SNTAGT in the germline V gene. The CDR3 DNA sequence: TGTGCCGGCAGTGACTCGGGGGGCACAGATACGCAGTATTTT. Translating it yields CAGSDSGGTDTQYF.

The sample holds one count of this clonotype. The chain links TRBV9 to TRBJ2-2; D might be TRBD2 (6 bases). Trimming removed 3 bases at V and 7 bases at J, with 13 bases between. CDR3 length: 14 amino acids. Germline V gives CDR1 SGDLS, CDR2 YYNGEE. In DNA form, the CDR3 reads TGTGCCAGCAGCGGCAGGGAGGCGGGCGGGGAGCTGTTTTTT. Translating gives CASSGREAGGELFF.

In DNA, the CDR3 is TGTGCCATCAGTGGTCAGGCAGGGGACCTCACTGAAGCTTTCTTT. Residues: CAISGQAGDLTEAFF. The gene calls are TRBV10-3 and TRBJ1-1; maybe TRBD1 (6 bases). CDR1 is ENHRY, CDR2 SYGVKD, per germline. The V end was cut by 4 bases, the J end by 4 bases, with 16 bases between. This CDR3 region has 15 residues.